The clone carrying this TCR beta chain was observed a handful of times. No antigen is known for it. These data are taken from a study of T cells in Graves' hyperthyroidism and ophthalmopathy. RNA transcripts gave rise to amplified TCR beta CDR3 regions. First-round RT-PCR with HTBI primers amplified the TCR CDR3 region. TCRdb re-called the multiplex PCR reads through MiXCR, storing one row per CDR3 protein. The table includes 300,000 to 450,000 distinct CDR3 sequences, about a sixth detected once. Researchers barred patients who had uncontrolled infection, other autoimmune disease, pregnancy or lactation. Using 9.5 to 10 ml of fresh peripheral blood, PBMCs were prepared. Study conclusions and caveats: Model predictions of ophthalmopathy came a median approximately 6.5 months before onset.

The TCR was taken from a woman in her 30s with Graves' hyperthyroidism that later progressed to Graves' ophthalmopathy. Sequenced material: blood.

This CDR3 reads CSAKQGLYSNQPQHF. Here the CDR3 DNA reads TGCAGTGCAAAACAGGGGCTGTATAGCAATCAGCCCCAGCATTTT. V usage is TRBV20-1 and J usage is TRBJ1-5; 7 bases map to TRBD1. Germline V lookup: CDR1 DFQATT, CDR2 SNEGSKA (reference sequence). The CDR3 runs 15 residues. V lost 6 bases and J lost 0; bases outside the gene matches: 8.